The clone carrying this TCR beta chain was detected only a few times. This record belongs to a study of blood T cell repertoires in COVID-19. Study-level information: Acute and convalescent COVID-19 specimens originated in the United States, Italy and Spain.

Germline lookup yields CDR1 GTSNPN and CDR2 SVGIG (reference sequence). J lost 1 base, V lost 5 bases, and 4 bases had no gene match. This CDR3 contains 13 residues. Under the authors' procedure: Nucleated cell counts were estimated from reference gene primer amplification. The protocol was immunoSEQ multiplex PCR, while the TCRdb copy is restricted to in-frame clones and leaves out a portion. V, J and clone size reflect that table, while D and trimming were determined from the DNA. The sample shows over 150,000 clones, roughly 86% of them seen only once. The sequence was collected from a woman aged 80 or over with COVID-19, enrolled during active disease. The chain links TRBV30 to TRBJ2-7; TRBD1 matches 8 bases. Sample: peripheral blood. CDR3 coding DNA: TGTGCCTGGGCGGGACAGGTGTCCTACGAGCAGTACTTC. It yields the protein CAWAGQVSYEQYF.